Listed below are T cell receptor beta chains from one sample, sequenced in a study of regulatory T cells in long-lasting Graves disease. MiXCR, run by TCRdb on the multiplex PCR reads, gives a single entry per CDR3 protein. The data show hundreds of thousands of distinct CDR3 sequences, with approximately 16% seen just once and 20% to 25% held by the top ten. The data were also submitted as part of a second study, on T cells in Graves' hyperthyroidism and ophthalmopathy.

The sequences come from peripheral blood mononuclear cells (PBMCs), collected at new diagnosis, from a patient treated with antithyroid drugs. The origin of the receptors is a woman between 40 and 65 years old with Graves disease. Each CDR3 is given with its conserved first and last residue. A D gene is named only where the DNA matches it firmly. Clone size is not always given. Where it is, it says once, few, many or a class for expanded clones.

>TRBD2|few|TRBV10-3|TRBJ2-1
TGTGCCATCAGTGAGTCCGGAGCGGGGGGGCCGAATGAGCAGTTCTTC
CAISESGAGGPNEQFF
>NA|many|TRBV6-1|TRBJ1-3
TGTGCCAGCAGTGACCGCCGCTACGGGGACACCATATATTTT
CASSDRRYGDTIYF
>NA|few|TRBV6-1|TRBJ2-1
TGTGCCAGCAGTGAACGTACCTACTCCTACAATGAGCAGTTCTTC
CASSERTYSYNEQFF
>NA|many|TRBV4-1|TRBJ1-1
TGCGCCAGCAGCCAAGGGGAGGAACTTCAATTCACTGAAGCTTTCTTT
CASSQGEELQFTEAFF
>NA|few|TRBV3-1|TRBJ1-1
TGTGCCAGCAGCCAAGTTGGTCTGCAGAACACTGAAGCTTTCTTT
CASSQVGLQNTEAFF
>NA|many|TRBV2|TRBJ2-1
TGTGCCAGCTGTACGGGGGCGGTTGGCAATGAGCAGTTCTTC
CASCTGAVGNEQFF
>NA|many|TRBV5-1|TRBJ1-2
TGCGCCAGCAGCCCCCGGGACGGCTATGGCTACACCTTC
CASSPRDGYGYTF
>TRBD1|NA|TRBV6-5|TRBJ1-2
TGTGCCAGCAGTTATGGACAGGGTGGCGGCTACACCTTC
CASSYGQGGGYTF
>NA|NA|TRBV30|TRBJ1-5
TGTGCCTGGAGTCCCAGAAACCCCCTTGAACGGATGTGGATGCCGGGTCAGCCCCAGCATTTT
CAWSPRNPLERMWMPGQPQHF
>NA|few|TRBV4-1|TRBJ1-5
TGCGCCAGCAGCCAAGTGGAGACAGGTCTTAGCAATCAGCCCCAGCATTTT
CASSQVETGLSNQPQHF
>TRBD1|NA|TRBV7-8|TRBJ1-5
TGTGCCAGCAGCGCCAACCGGGACAGGGGCAATCAGCCCCAGCATTTT
CASSANRDRGNQPQHF
>NA|many|TRBV28|TRBJ1-5
TGTGCCAGCAGTGACTCTTTGCAGGCGTATAGCAATCAGCCCCAGCATTTT
CASSDSLQAYSNQPQHF
>NA|few|TRBV5-1|TRBJ1-1
TGCGCCAGCAGCTTGATGCTAGGGTCCATGAACACTGAAGCTTTCTTT
CASSLMLGSMNTEAFF
>NA|many|TRBV3-1|TRBJ2-7
TGTGCCAGCAGCCAAGAAGCGAGAGCCTACGAGCAGTACTTC
CASSQEARAYEQYF
>NA|many|TRBV20-1|TRBJ1-3
TGCAGTGCTACCTTCGGCAAGGGAAACACCATATATTTT
CSATFGKGNTIYF
>NA|NA|TRBV2|TRBJ1-1
TGTGCCAGCAGGCCAACGGGACGTCCGACTGAAGCTTTCTTT
CASRPTGRPTEAFF
>NA|many|TRBV7-8|TRBJ1-4
TGTGCCAGCACCTTGAGCGCAACTAATGAAAAACTGTTTTTT
CASTLSATNEKLFF
>TRBD1|many|TRBV19|TRBJ1-4
TGTGCCAGTAGTGGAATGACGGGACAGGGTGAAAAACTGTTTTTT
CASSGMTGQGEKLFF
>TRBD1|many|TRBV11-2|TRBJ2-1
TGTGCCAGCAGCTTCGGACAGGAATACAATGAGCAGTTCTTC
CASSFGQEYNEQFF
>TRBD1|few|TRBV4-1|TRBJ1-2
TGCGCCAGCAGCCATACAGGGGTACAAGGCTACACCTTC
CASSHTGVQGYTF
>TRBD2|NA|TRBV7-3|TRBJ2-2
TGTGCCAGCAGCGCAGACGGGGGGGGGAACACCGGGGAGCTGTTTTTT
CASSADGGGNTGELFF
>NA|NA|TRBV28|TRBJ1-6
TGTGCCAGCAGCCACGCCTCAGGGAGCTCCTATAATTCACCCCTCCACTTT
CASSHASGSSYNSPLHF
>NA|NA|TRBV19|TRBJ1-1
TGTGCCAGTAGTATTTCGGGGTCGATCTCTGAAGCTTTCTTT
CASSISGSISEAFF
>TRBD1|NA|TRBV7-9|TRBJ2-7
TGTGCCAGCAGCGGAGCCGGGACAGGGAACTCCTACGAGCAGTACTTC
CASSGAGTGNSYEQYF
>NA|many|TRBV19|TRBJ2-1
TGTGCCAGTAGTATTCAGGATCGTGGGAATGAGCAGTTCTTC
CASSIQDRGNEQFF
>TRBD1|NA|TRBV6-2/TRBV6-3|TRBJ1-2
TGTGCCAGCCGAGCCGGGACAGGGGTCGGCTACACCTTC
CASRAGTGVGYTF
>NA|many|TRBV10-3|TRBJ1-1
TGTGCCATCGGGGGGCCTGCCGCCTCTGAAGCTTTCTTT
CAIGGPAASEAFF
>TRBD1|many|TRBV7-2|TRBJ1-1
TGTGCCAGCAGCCTGTACAGGGGCACTGAAGCTTTCTTT
CASSLYRGTEAFF
>NA|many|TRBV4-1|TRBJ1-1
TGCGCCAGCAGCCAAGATGTGGGGTGGGGATGGACTGAAGCTTTCTTT
CASSQDVGWGWTEAFF
>TRBD1|NA|TRBV20-1|TRBJ1-1
TGCAGTGCGGAATGGCAGGGGGGCACTGAAGCTTTCTTT
CSAEWQGGTEAFF
>NA|few|TRBV18|TRBJ1-4
TGTGCCAGCTCACGCCCGGGACCGAAGGTTAATGAAAAACTGTTTTTT
CASSRPGPKVNEKLFF
>NA|few|TRBV7-9|TRBJ1-5
TGTGCCAGCAGTTCCCAGGCTGGGAATCAGCCCCAGCATTTT
CASSSQAGNQPQHF
>TRBD2|many|TRBV20-1|TRBJ2-1
TGCAGTGCTGGCCGGGGGGACTCCTACAATGAGCAGTTCTTC
CSAGRGDSYNEQFF
>NA|NA|TRBV19|TRBJ2-7
TGTGCCAGTAGTATCCCCGCCTACGAGCAGTACTTC
CASSIPAYEQYF
>TRBD2|NA|TRBV24-1|TRBJ2-1
TGTGCCACCAGTGACGGACTAGCGGGGGCGCAGTTCTTC
CATSDGLAGAQFF
>TRBD2|many|TRBV7-2|TRBJ2-1
TGTGCCAGCAGCTTAGCTAGCGGGGACTACAATGAGCAGTTCTTC
CASSLASGDYNEQFF
>TRBD2|few|TRBV7-3|TRBJ2-1
TGTGCCAGCAGCTTAGGCCTTACTAGCGGGGGGGGCAATGAGCAGTTCTTC
CASSLGLTSGGGNEQFF
>TRBD2|many|TRBV12-3/TRBV12-4|TRBJ2-5
TGTGCCAGCAGTTTAAGCGGGGGACGGGAGACCCAGTACTTC
CASSLSGGRETQYF
>TRBD1|many|TRBV5-1|TRBJ2-7
TGCGCCAGCAGCTTCGAGACAGGGAAGGTCTTCCACGAGCAGTACTTC
CASSFETGKVFHEQYF
>NA|many|TRBV2|TRBJ1-2
TGTGCCAGCAGTGAAGTGATGGGCTACACCTTC
CASSEVMGYTF
>NA|many|TRBV20-1|TRBJ2-5
TGCAGTGCTAGAGACCCACAGGGAGGGAGTGGGACCCAGTACTTC
CSARDPQGGSGTQYF
>TRBD1|few|TRBV20-1|TRBJ1-3
TGCAGTGCCCGGGGCGGGACAGGCGGAAACACCATATATTTT
CSARGGTGGNTIYF
>NA|many|TRBV18|TRBJ2-7
TGTGCCAGCTCACCAGGGACCGCAACCTACGAGCAGTACTTC
CASSPGTATYEQYF
>NA|NA|TRBV19|TRBJ1-6
TGTGCCAGTAGTATAGTTGGGGGTGATGATTCACCCCTCCACTTT
CASSIVGGDDSPLHF
>NA|NA|TRBV19|TRBJ2-2
TGTGCCAGTAGTATACATACCGGGGAGCTGTTTTTT
CASSIHTGELFF
>TRBD2|many|TRBV4-1|TRBJ2-3
TGCGCCAGCAGCCTCGCAGCGGGGGGGGAAGATACGCAGTATTTT
CASSLAAGGEDTQYF
>NA|NA|TRBV7-2|TRBJ2-2
TGTGCCAGCAGCCCCTACTTTGACACCGGGGAGCTGTTTTTT
CASSPYFDTGELFF
>NA|few|TRBV4-1|TRBJ1-1
TGCGCCAGCAGCCAAGTTACCCAGGGGAGTTCGATGAACACTGGAGCTTTCTTT
CASSQVTQGSSMNTGAFF
>TRBD2|many|TRBV5-1|TRBJ2-1
TGCGCCAGCAGCACGACTAGCGGGGGGGCCAATGAGCAGTTCTTC
CASSTTSGGANEQFF
>TRBD1|many|TRBV7-2|TRBJ1-3
TGTGCCAGCAGCGAGGGACAGCTCACCTCTGGAAACACCATATATTTT
CASSEGQLTSGNTIYF
>TRBD1|NA|TRBV6-5|TRBJ2-3
TGTGCCAGCAGTTATGGACAGGGGATGACAGATACGCAGTATTTT
CASSYGQGMTDTQYF
>NA|NA|TRBV6-1|TRBJ2-1
TGTGCCAGCAGTGGGGGCGTCCATGAGCAGTTCTTC
CASSGGVHEQFF
>NA|many|TRBV7-8|TRBJ2-3
TGTGCCAGCAGCCTACTTCGTTCCCTGGGAGATACGCAGTATTTT
CASSLLRSLGDTQYF
>NA|NA|TRBV29-1|TRBJ1-1
TGCAGCGTTGAACGCCAGTCCAACACTGAAGCTTTCTTT
CSVERQSNTEAFF
>NA|many|TRBV20-1|TRBJ2-7
TGCAGTGCTAGAGGACGACAGACGAAACTCTACGAGCAGTACTTC
CSARGRQTKLYEQYF
>NA|few|TRBV9|TRBJ1-1
TGTGCCAGCAGCGTAGAGGGAGGCACTGAAGCTTTCTTT
CASSVEGGTEAFF
>TRBD2|NA|TRBV7-2|TRBJ2-1
TGTGCCAGCAGTACGGGACTAGCTGGCGCCAATGAGCAGTTCTTC
CASSTGLAGANEQFF
>TRBD1|few|TRBV10-3|TRBJ1-4
TGTGCCATCAGTTCTCCGGGACAGGGGGTGGAAAAACTGTTTTTT
CAISSPGQGVEKLFF
>TRBD2|few|TRBV5-5|TRBJ2-1
TGCGCCAGCAGCGGGGGACAAAACTCCTACAATGGGCAGTTCTTC
CASSGGQNSYNGQFF